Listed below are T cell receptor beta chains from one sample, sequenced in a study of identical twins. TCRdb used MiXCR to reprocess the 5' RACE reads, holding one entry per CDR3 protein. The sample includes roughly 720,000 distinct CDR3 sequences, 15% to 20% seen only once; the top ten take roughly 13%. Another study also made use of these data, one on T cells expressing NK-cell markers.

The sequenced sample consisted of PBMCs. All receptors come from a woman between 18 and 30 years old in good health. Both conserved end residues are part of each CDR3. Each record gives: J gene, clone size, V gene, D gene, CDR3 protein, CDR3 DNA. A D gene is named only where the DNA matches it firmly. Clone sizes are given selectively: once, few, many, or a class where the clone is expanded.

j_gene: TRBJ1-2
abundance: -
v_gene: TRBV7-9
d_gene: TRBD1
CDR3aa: CASSRGLGPAF
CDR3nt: TGTGCCAGCAGCAGGGGGCTCGGGCCCGCCTTC

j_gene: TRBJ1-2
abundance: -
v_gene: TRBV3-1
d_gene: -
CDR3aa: CASSQGAATSNYGYTF
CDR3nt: TGTGCCAGCAGCCAAGGAGCAGCCACCTCTAACTATGGCTACACCTTC

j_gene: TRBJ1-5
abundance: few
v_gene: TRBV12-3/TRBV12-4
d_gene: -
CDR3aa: CASSLTQTQPQHF
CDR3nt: TGTGCCAGCAGTTTAACGCAAACCCAGCCCCAGCATTTT

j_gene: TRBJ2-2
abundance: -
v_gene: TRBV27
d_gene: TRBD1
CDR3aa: CASSQDRGGAGELFF
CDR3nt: TGTGCCAGCAGTCAGGACAGGGGTGGTGCCGGGGAGCTGTTTTTT

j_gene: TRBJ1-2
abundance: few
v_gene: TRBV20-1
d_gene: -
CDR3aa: CSATILGGAWGYTF
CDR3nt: TGCAGTGCCACAATATTGGGGGGCGCGTGGGGCTACACCTTC

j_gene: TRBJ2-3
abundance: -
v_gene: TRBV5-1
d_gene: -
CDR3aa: CASSLRTPSADTQYF
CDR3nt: TGCGCCAGCAGCTTGAGAACCCCAAGCGCAGATACGCAGTATTTT

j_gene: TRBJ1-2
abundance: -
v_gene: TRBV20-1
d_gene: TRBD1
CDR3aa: CSVGTVYGYTF
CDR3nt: TGCAGTGTAGGGACAGTCTATGGCTACACCTTC

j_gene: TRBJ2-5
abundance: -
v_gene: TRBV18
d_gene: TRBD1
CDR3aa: CASSPLGTGRQETQYF
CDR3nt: TGTGCCAGCTCACCCCTTGGGACAGGTCGGCAAGAGACCCAGTACTTC

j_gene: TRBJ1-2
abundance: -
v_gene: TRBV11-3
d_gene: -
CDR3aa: CASSFQGSENYGYTF
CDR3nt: TGTGCCAGCAGCTTCCAAGGGTCGGAAAACTATGGCTACACCTTC

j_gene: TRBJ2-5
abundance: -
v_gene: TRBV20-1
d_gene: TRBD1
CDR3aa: CSARVKPGGEETQYF
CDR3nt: TGCAGTGCTAGAGTTAAGCCAGGGGGCGAAGAGACCCAGTACTTC

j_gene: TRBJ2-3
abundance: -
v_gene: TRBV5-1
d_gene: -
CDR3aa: CASSWGSSDTQYF
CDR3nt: TGCGCCAGCAGCTGGGGTTCATCAGATACGCAGTATTTT

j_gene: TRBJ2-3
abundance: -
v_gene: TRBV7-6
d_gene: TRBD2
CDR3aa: CASSLAVAVTDTQYF
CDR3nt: TGTGCCAGCAGCCTAGCGGTAGCGGTCACAGATACGCAGTATTTT

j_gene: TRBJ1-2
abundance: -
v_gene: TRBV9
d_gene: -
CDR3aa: CASSVGDGQGIYGYTF
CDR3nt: TGTGCCAGCAGCGTAGGGGATGGGCAGGGGATCTATGGCTACACCTTC

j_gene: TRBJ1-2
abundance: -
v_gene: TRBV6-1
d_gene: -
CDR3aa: CASSEGSQGFYGYTF
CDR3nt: TGTGCCAGCAGTGAAGGTTCACAGGGTTTCTATGGCTACACCTTC

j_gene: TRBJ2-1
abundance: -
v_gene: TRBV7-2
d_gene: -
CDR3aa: CASSSRGGTEFF
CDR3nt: TGTGCCAGCAGCTCGAGGGGCGGGACGGAGTTCTTC

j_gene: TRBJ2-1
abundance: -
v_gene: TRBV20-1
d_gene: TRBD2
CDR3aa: CSAPGGALAGGYEQFF
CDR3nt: TGCAGTGCACCGGGAGGCGCGCTAGCGGGAGGTTATGAGCAGTTCTTC

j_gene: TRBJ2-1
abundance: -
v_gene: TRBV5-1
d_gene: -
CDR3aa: CASSLDGTKYNEQFF
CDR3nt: TGCGCCAGCAGCTTGGATGGTACCAAATACAATGAGCAGTTCTTC

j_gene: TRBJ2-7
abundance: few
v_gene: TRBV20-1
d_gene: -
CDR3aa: CSARDNGYEQYF
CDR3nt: TGCAGTGCTAGAGATAACGGGTACGAGCAGTACTTC

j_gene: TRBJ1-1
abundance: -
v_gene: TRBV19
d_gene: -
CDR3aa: CATSLQVYTEAFF
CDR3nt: TGTGCCACCTCTTTGCAGGTATACACTGAAGCTTTCTTT

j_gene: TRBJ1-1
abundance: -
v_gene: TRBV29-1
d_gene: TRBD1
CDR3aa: CSVEEQGATEAFF
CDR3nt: TGCAGCGTTGAAGAACAGGGGGCTACTGAAGCTTTCTTT

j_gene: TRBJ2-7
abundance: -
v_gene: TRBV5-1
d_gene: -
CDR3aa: CASSSFRDASYEQYF
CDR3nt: TGCGCCAGCAGCTCGTTCAGGGACGCCTCCTACGAGCAGTACTTC

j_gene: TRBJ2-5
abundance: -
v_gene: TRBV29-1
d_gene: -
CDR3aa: CSVEGGAETQYF
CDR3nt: TGCAGCGTTGAAGGGGGTGCTGAGACCCAGTACTTC

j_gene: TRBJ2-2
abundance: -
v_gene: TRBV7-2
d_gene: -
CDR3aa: CASSPQVNTGELFF
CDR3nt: TGTGCCAGCAGCCCCCAAGTGAACACCGGGGAGCTGTTTTTT

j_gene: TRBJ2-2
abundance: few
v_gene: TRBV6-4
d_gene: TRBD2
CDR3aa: CASSRLAGGVTGELFF
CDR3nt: TGTGCCAGCAGTAGACTAGCGGGAGGAGTCACCGGGGAGCTGTTTTTT

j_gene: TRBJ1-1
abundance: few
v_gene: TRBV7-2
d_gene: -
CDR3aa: CASSFRGIHTEAFF
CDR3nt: TGTGCCAGCAGCTTTAGGGGGATTCACACTGAAGCTTTCTTT

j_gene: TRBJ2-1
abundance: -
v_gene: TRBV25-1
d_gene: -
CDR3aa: CASRPTRGYWNEQFF
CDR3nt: TGTGCCAGCAGGCCCACTCGGGGGTATTGGAATGAGCAGTTCTTC

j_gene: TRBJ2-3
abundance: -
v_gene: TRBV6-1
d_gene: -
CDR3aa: CASRPTRRGTQYF
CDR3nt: TGTGCCAGCAGGCCTACTAGGAGGGGCACGCAGTATTTT

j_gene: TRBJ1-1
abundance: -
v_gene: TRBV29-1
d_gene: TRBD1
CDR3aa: CSVSGQGVETEAFF
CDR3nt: TGCAGCGTCTCGGGACAGGGGGTGGAGACTGAAGCTTTCTTT

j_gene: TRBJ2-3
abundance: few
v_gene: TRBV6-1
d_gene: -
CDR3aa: CASRKPSTDTQYF
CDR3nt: TGTGCCAGCCGTAAACCTAGCACAGATACGCAGTATTTT

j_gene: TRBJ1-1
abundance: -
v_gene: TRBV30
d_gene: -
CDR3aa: CALKPGGSGLVTEAFF
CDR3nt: TGTGCCTTGAAACCTGGGGGGTCAGGTTTGGTCACTGAAGCTTTCTTT

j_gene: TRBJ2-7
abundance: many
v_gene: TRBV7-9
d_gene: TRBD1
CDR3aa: CASSLATGSEQYF
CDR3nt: TGTGCCAGCAGCTTAGCGACAGGGTCCGAGCAGTACTTC

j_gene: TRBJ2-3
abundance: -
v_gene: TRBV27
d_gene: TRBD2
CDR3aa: CASSRDGRVGDTQYF
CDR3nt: TGTGCCAGCAGTCGGGACGGGAGGGTAGGAGATACGCAGTATTTT

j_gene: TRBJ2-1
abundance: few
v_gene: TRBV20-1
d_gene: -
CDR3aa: CSARDAGWQFF
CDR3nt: TGCAGTGCTAGAGATGCAGGGTGGCAGTTCTTC

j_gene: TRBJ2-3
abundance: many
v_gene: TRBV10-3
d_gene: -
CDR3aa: CAIRGAESTDTQYF
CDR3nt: TGTGCCATCAGGGGCGCAGAAAGCACAGATACGCAGTATTTT

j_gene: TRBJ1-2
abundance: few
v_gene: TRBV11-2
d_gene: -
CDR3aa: CASSLSGTPTNYGYTF
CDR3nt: TGTGCCAGCAGCTTAAGCGGGACCCCAACTAACTATGGCTACACCTTC

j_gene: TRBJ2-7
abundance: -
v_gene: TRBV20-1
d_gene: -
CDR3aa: CSARGPPYEQYF
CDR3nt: TGCAGTGCTAGAGGGCCGCCCTACGAGCAGTACTTC

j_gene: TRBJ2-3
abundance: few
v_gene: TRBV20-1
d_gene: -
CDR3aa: CSAEPASTDTQYF
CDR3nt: TGCAGTGCGGAGCCAGCTAGCACAGATACGCAGTATTTT

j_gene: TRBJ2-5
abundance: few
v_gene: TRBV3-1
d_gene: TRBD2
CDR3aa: CASSHGGTSGSEETQYF
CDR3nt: TGTGCCAGCAGCCATGGGGGGACTAGCGGGAGTGAAGAGACCCAGTACTTC

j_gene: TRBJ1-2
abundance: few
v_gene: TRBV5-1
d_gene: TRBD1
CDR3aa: CASSGTGGRGNYGYTF
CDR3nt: TGCGCCAGCAGCGGGACAGGGGGCCGGGGGAACTATGGCTACACCTTC

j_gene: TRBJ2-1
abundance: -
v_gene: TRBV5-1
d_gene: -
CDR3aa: CASSYTVTVRNNEQFF
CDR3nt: TGCGCCAGCAGCTACACGGTAACGGTGCGGAACAATGAGCAGTTCTTC

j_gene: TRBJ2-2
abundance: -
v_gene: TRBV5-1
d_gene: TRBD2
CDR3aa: CASSLGGGRSGELFF
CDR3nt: TGCGCCAGCAGCTTGGGCGGGGGACGGTCCGGGGAGCTGTTTTTT

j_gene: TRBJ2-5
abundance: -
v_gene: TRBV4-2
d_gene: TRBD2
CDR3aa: CASSQDWSGGQETQYF
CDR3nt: TGTGCCAGCAGCCAAGATTGGAGCGGGGGGCAAGAGACCCAGTACTTC

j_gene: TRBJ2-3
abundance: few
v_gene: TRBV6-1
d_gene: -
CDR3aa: CASSEPQLYTQYF
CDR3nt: TGTGCCAGCAGTGAACCCCAACTGTATACGCAGTATTTT

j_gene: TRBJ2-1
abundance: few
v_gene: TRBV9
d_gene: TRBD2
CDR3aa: CASSVDPGLAGEQFF
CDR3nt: TGTGCCAGCAGCGTAGACCCCGGACTAGCGGGCGAGCAGTTCTTC

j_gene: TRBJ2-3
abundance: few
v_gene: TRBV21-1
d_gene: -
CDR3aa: CATIFADTQYF
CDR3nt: TGTGCCACCATATTCGCTGATACGCAGTATTTT

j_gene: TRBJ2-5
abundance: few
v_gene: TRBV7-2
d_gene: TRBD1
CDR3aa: CASSLGGTGRF
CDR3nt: TGTGCCAGCAGCTTAGGGGGGACAGGGCGGTTC

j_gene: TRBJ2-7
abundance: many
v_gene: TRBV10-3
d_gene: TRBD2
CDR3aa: CATRTFSGTYEQYF
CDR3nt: TGTGCCACACGGACCTTTAGCGGGACCTACGAGCAGTACTTC

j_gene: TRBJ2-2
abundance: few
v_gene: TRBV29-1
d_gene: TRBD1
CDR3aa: CSVVRGDRGAGELFF
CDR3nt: TGCAGCGTTGTAAGGGGCGACAGGGGAGCCGGGGAGCTGTTTTTT

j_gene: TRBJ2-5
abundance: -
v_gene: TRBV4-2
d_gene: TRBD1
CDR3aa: CASSQETGGGETQYF
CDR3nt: TGTGCCAGCAGCCAAGAGACAGGGGGGGGAGAGACCCAGTACTTC

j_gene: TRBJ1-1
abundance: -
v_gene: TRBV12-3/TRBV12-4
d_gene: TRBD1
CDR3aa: CASSPFDRVNTEAFF
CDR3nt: TGTGCCAGCAGCCCGTTCGACAGGGTGAACACTGAAGCTTTCTTT